This T cell receptor (beta chain) was identified during a study of T cell repertoires in cytomegalovirus infection. Study findings and constraints: Ex vivo, HLA-C-restricted CMV-specific TCR beta clonotypes prevailed over the rest of the response.

At least ten counts were recorded for this clonotype. Its target is not known. V lost 4 bases and J 0 bases, leaving 7 bases between the germline ends. This CDR3 is 13 amino acids long. Germline V gene data show CDR1 as MNHEY and CDR2 as SVGEGT. TCRdb itself ran the reads through MiXCR, one entry per CDR3 protein. The repertoire has about 500,000 distinct CDR3 sequences, 30% to 40% of them found once; the top ten carry about a sixth. The rearrangement uses TRBV6-2 or TRBV6-3 and TRBJ2-7; D unclear. This sequence was found in a human donor in good health (CMV status not recorded). Some clones in this sample may be carry-over from other donors' samples. The sample was cultured PBMCs, taken from culture after CMV antigen stimulation. The CDR3 loop is CASSFDVSYEQYF. CDR3 DNA: TGTGCCAGCAGTTTTGACGTCTCCTACGAGCAGTACTTC.